What follows are 23 T cell receptor beta chains derived from one specimen sequenced in a study of T cell repertoires in cytomegalovirus infection. TCRdb independently ran MiXCR on the reads; one entry per CDR3 protein. Of just under 550,000 distinct CDR3 sequences listed, about 30% were seen once; the top ten hold 13%. Sequenced input: PBMCs. Receptors originate from a human donor in good health (CMV status not recorded). Some clones in this sample may be carry-over from other donors' samples.

The chain uses TRBV25-1 and TRBJ1-1; D is possibly TRBD1 (6 bases). Between the trimmed V and J ends, which lost 6 bases and 2 bases, there was a span of 13 bases. Germline CDR1 reads MGHDK; CDR2 reads SYGVNS. This CDR3 is 14 amino acids long. The CDR3 spells CASRDQGTNTEAFF. The CDR3 DNA is TGTGCCAGCAGGGATCAAGGGACAAACACTGAAGCTTTCTTT.

The V and J genes are TRBV6-2 or TRBV6-3 and TRBJ2-7, with D perhaps matching TRBD1 or TRBD2 (5 bases each). V was pared by 6 bases and J by 1 base, with 13 bases between. The CDR3 loop spans 14 amino acids. CDR1 MNHEY and CDR2 SVGEGT come from the germline V gene. CDR3 coding DNA: TGTGCCAGCAGGGGACCGGGACCTTCCTACGAGCAGTACTTC. This codes for CASRGPGPSYEQYF.

The genes are TRBV6-2 or TRBV6-3 and TRBJ1-5; 7 nucleotides agree with TRBD1. Germline CDR1 MNHEY, CDR2 SVGEGT. The CDR3 covers 14 residues. Trimming took 2 bases from V and 6 from J; bases not matched to a gene: 4. The chain's CDR3 is CASSYPGGAQPQHF. The CDR3 DNA sequence: TGTGCCAGCAGTTACCCAGGGGGGGCTCAGCCCCAGCATTTT.

The rearrangement joins TRBV28 to TRBJ1-4; TRBD1 matches 10 bases. The CDR3 length is 16 residues. Looked up from germline, CDR1 is MDHEN and CDR2 is SYDVKM. The J segment lost 7 bases and the V segment lost 5 bases, leaving 10 bases of the junction unmatched. The CDR3 sequence: CASSPRGTGVVEKLFF. CDR3 bases: TGTGCCAGCAGTCCACGCGGGACAGGGGTGGTTGAAAAACTGTTTTTT.

This chain uses TRBV4-1 with TRBJ2-1, with 8 bases identical to TRBD2. The CDR3 has 15 residues. V was clipped by 0 bases and J by 2 bases; unmatched bases: 0. The germline CDR1 and CDR2 sequences are MGHRA and YSYEKL. The CDR3 nucleotides are TGCGCCAGCAGCCAAGAAGCGGGAGCCTACAATGAGCAGTTCTTC. Amino acids: CASSQEAGAYNEQFF.

The count of this clonotype is one. The chain employs TRBV14 and TRBJ2-7; D is perhaps TRBD2 (6 bases). Germline CDR1 SGHDN, CDR2 FVKESK. The V end was cut by 1 base, the J end by 4 bases, with 11 bases between. The CDR3 covers 14 residues. The CDR3 region has the DNA TGTGCCAGCAGCCAAGGTCCAGGGAGGTACGAGCAGTACGTC. It encodes CASSQGPGRYEQYV.

The table lists this clonotype with many counts. This chain joins TRBV6-1 and TRBJ2-4; 14 bases agree with TRBD2. Unmatched junction bases numbered 10, after V lost 8 bases and J lost 7 bases. Germline V gene lookup returns CDR1 MNHNS and CDR2 SASEGT. The CDR3 loop spans 16 amino acids. As DNA, the CDR3 is TGTGCCAGCTGCTTGGGACTAGCGGGAGTATGTAACATTCAGTACTTC. Its translation: CASCLGLAGVCNIQYF.

This sequence joins TRBV6-6 and TRBJ2-3; D is unresolved. Germline V gene data show CDR1 as MNHNY and CDR2 as SVGAGI (reference sequence). The CDR3 consists of 14 residues. V lost 2 bases to trimming and J lost 9 bases, with 15 bases between them. CDR3 sequence reads: CASSYPDPARTQYF. The CDR3 nucleotides read TGTGCCAGCAGTTACCCCGACCCCGCGAGGACGCAGTATTTT.

This clonotype was detected only a few times. Written as DNA, the CDR3 is TGCGCCAGCAGCGGACAGGGTTTTGGTGGCTACACCTTC. This encodes CASSGQGFGGYTF. The chain combines TRBV4-1 with TRBJ1-2; TRBD1 aligns across 8 bases. The length of the CDR3 is 13 residues. Germline trimming cut 5 bases from V and 7 bases from J; bases unmatched to any gene: 6. Germline V gene data show CDR1 as MGHRA and CDR2 as YSYEKL.

This clonotype has just a few counts. The rearrangement uses TRBV7-9 and TRBJ2-2, with D maybe TRBD1 (6 bases). The CDR3 covers 16 residues. Germline values: CDR1 SEHNR, CDR2 FQNEAQ (reference sequence). Trimming removed 8 bases from V and 2 bases from J, with 18 bases in between. In DNA form, the CDR3 reads TGTGCCAGCCCAAAAGCTTGGGGGCACAACACCGGGGAGCTGTTTTTT. This encodes CASPKAWGHNTGELFF.

The J gene is TRBJ1-1, the V gene TRBV4-1; no reliable D call. CDR3 length: 15 amino acids. V dropped 3 bases and J dropped 0 bases, with 11 bases sitting between them. Germline CDR1 is MGHRA and CDR2 is YSYEKL. The CDR3 bases are TGCGCCAGCAGCCATAGCGGGAGGTTGAACACTGAAGCTTTCTTT. Its protein product is CASSHSGRLNTEAFF.

V is TRBV19 and J is TRBJ1-2; D is uncertain. Germline V gene lookup returns CDR1 LNHDA and CDR2 SQIVND (reference sequence). Deletions cut 4 bases from V and 4 bases from J, with 16 bases between. The CDR3 consists of 15 residues. CDR3 loop: CASSKFGRFSYGYTF. The CDR3 nucleotides are TGTGCCAGTAGTAAATTCGGCAGATTCTCCTATGGCTACACCTTC.

This rearrangement joins TRBV11-2 to TRBJ2-1; D not resolved. The CDR3 runs to 17 residues. Germline V lookup: CDR1 SGHAT, CDR2 FQNNGV. Trimming removed 3 bases from V and 0 bases from J, with 15 bases in between. The CDR3 nucleotides read TGTGCCAGCAGCTTCAGACCCTACAACCTCTCCTACAATGAGCAGTTCTTC. Translation gives CASSFRPYNLSYNEQFF.

This chain connects TRBV7-9 to TRBJ2-1; D perhaps matches TRBD2 (5 bases). Germline CDR1 and CDR2: SEHNR and FQNEAQ (reference sequence). The CDR3 has 15 residues. The V end lost 2 bases, the J end lost 4 bases, and 12 bases lay between the germline ends. CDR3: CASSLPADLYNEQFF. The CDR3 region has the DNA TGTGCCAGCAGCTTACCAGCGGACCTTTACAATGAGCAGTTCTTC.

This clonotype was recorded a few times. The rearrangement links TRBV5-4 to TRBJ2-1; possible D gene TRBD2, 6 bases. The CDR3 spans 15 residues. Deletions cut 5 bases from V and 5 bases from J, with 17 bases between. The germline V gene encodes CDR1 SGHNT and CDR2 YYREEE (reference sequence). CDR3 sequence: CASRPGTQGNNEQFF. The CDR3 DNA reads TGTGCCAGCAGGCCCGGGACTCAAGGGAACAATGAGCAGTTCTTC.

V usage is TRBV19 and J usage is TRBJ1-2; TRBD1 aligns across 7 bases. The germline gives CDR1 LNHDA, CDR2 SQIVND (reference sequence). The CDR3 length is 14 residues. The ends lost 4 bases at V and 8 bases at J; junction bases unmatched: 10. DNA of the CDR3: TGTGCCAGTAGTACCAACCGGGACAGCGGAGGCTACACCTTC. Protein sequence: CASSTNRDSGGYTF. Together with reference TRBV19 and TRBJ1-2, the CDR3 gives the full variable domain: DGGITQSPKYLFRKEGQNVTLSCEQNLNHDAMYWYRQDPGQGLRLIYYSQIVNDFQKGDIAEGYSVSREKKESFPLTVTSAQKNPTAFYLCASSTNRDSGGYTFGSGTRLTVV.

The CDR3 DNA follows: TGTGCCAGCAGCCAAAGGTCCGGCACCGGGGAGCTGTTTTTT. This codes for CASSQRSGTGELFF. The rearrangement links TRBV14 to TRBJ2-2; no firm D call. The V end was cut by 2 bases, the J end by 4 bases, with 8 bases between. The CDR3 is 14 amino acids. Per the germline V gene, CDR1 is SGHDN and CDR2 is FVKESK. Using reference TRBV14 and TRBJ2-2 for the parts outside the CDR3, the full variable domain is EAGVTQFPSHSVIEKGQTVTLRCDPISGHDNLYWYRRVMGKEIKFLLHFVKESKQDESGMPNNRFLAERTGGTYSTLKVQPAELEDSGVYFCASSQRSGTGELFFGEGSRLTVL.

In this sample, this clonotype turned up a few times. This rearrangement joins TRBV20-1 to TRBJ2-1, with D possibly being TRBD2 (7 bases). CDR1 DFQATT and CDR2 SNEGSKA come from the germline V gene (reference sequence). This CDR3 region has 15 residues. V was pared by 1 base and J by 3 bases, with 13 bases between. The CDR3: CSARGGASGYNEQFF. The DNA of the CDR3 is TGCAGTGCTAGAGGGGGGGCTAGCGGCTACAATGAGCAGTTCTTC.

This chain links TRBV7-6 with TRBJ2-2; 8 bases align to TRBD1. V lost 1 base to trimming and J lost 0 bases; unmatched junction nucleotides: 7. The CDR3 totals 18 residues. In germline, CDR1 is SGHVS, CDR2 FNYEAQ. CDR3 bases: TGTGCCAGCAGCTTAGTATCCCAGGGGGCTTCGAACACCGGGGAGCTGTTTTTT. Its translation is CASSLVSQGASNTGELFF.

The rearrangement joins TRBV6-1 to TRBJ1-5; D ambiguous. Germline CDR1 is MNHNS and CDR2 is SASEGT. Between the trimmed V and J ends, which lost 2 bases and 5 bases, there was a span of 19 bases. The CDR3 is 17 amino acids. CDR3 DNA sequence: TGTGCCAGCAGTGAACGGCCCTTAGGAAGGGAACATCAGCCCCAGCATTTT. This codes for CASSERPLGREHQPQHF.

V and J are TRBV18 and TRBJ2-7; unclear D gene. V was trimmed by 1 base and J by 5 bases, leaving 12 bases between them. Germline CDR1 and CDR2: KGHSH and LQKENI. The CDR3 consists of 14 residues. CDR3 DNA: TGTGCCAGCTCACCACGGCAGGTGTCGAACGAGCAGTACTTC. Translation: CASSPRQVSNEQYF.

This clonotype was seen a handful of times. The rearrangement uses TRBV5-4 and TRBJ1-2; a weak D match, TRBD1 (5 bases). The V gene's germline CDR1 is SGHNT and CDR2 YYREEE (reference sequence). V shed 0 bases and J shed 4 bases, with 13 bases lying between them. This CDR3 comprises 15 residues. CDR3 DNA: TGTGCCAGCAGCTTGGGAACGGGGGGGACCTATGGCTACACCTTC. Its translation: CASSLGTGGTYGYTF.

V and J are TRBV7-6 and TRBJ2-2; D ambiguous. Germline CDR1 SGHVS, CDR2 FNYEAQ. CDR3 length equals 15 residues. The ends were cut back, 5 bases at V and 5 bases at J, with 15 bases in the middle. CDR3 sequence: CASSPLVGRTGELFF. The CDR3 coding sequence is TGTGCCAGCAGCCCCCTAGTAGGACGAACCGGGGAGCTGTTTTTT.